This section outlines one TCR beta chain sequence together with its context. The target antigen is unknown. The data belong to a study of T cell repertoires in cytomegalovirus infection. Study-wide context: Public TCR beta signatures marked donors with CMV infection and the matching HLA.

In TCRdb, the reads were re-called with MiXCR into one record per CDR3 protein. The sample shows about 260,000 distinct CDR3 sequences, approximately 8.3% of them seen only once. Study observations and caveats: Cumulated frequencies of public TCR beta families served to identify carriers of CMV plus the relevant HLA.

This sequence was found in a human donor in good health (CMV status not recorded). Some clones in this sample may be carry-over from other donors' samples. The sequenced sample was PBMCs.

The CDR3 DNA reads TGTGCCAGCAGACCAGACTCCAGCTCCTACAATGAGCAGTTCTTC. It is translated as CASRPDSSSYNEQFF. The rearrangement uses TRBV25-1 and TRBJ2-1, with no clear D. The ends were cut back, 6 bases at V and 0 bases at J, with 12 bases in the middle. The V gene's germline CDR1 is MGHDK and CDR2 SYGVNS. The CDR3 sequence is 15 residues long.